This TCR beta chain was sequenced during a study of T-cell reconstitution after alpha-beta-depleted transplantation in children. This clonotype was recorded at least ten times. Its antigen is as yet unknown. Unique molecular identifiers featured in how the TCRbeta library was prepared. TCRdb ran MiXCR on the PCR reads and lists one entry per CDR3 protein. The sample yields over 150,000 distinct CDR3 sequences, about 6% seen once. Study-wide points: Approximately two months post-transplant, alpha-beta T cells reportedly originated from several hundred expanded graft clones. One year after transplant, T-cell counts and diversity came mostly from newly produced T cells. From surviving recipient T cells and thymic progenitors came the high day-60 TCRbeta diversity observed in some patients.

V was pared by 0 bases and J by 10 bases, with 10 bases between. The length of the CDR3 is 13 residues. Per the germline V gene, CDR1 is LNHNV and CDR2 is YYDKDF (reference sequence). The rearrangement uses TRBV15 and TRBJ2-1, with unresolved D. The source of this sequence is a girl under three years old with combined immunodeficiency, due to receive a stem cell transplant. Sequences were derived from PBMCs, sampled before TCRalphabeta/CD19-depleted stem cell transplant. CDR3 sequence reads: CATSRDRPVEQFF. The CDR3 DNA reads TGTGCCACCAGCAGAGATCGGCCGGTCGAGCAGTTCTTC.